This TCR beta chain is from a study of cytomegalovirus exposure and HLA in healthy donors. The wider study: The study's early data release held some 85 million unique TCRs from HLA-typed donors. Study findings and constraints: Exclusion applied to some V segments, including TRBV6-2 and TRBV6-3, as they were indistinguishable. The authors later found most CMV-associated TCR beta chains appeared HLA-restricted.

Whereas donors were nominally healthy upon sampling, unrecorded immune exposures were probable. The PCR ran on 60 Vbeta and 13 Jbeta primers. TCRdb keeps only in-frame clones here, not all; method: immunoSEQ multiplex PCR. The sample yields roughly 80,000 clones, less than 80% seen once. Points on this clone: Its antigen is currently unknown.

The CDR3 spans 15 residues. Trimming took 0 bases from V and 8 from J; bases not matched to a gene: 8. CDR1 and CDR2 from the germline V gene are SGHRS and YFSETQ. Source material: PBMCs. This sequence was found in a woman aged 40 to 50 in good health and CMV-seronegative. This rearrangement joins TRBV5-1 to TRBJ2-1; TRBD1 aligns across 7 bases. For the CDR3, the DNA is TGCGCCAGCAGCTTGGATAGGGGGCACGTTGATGAGCAGTTCTTC. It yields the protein CASSLDRGHVDEQFF.